Below are 22 T cell receptor beta chains sequenced from a single sample in a study of neurological immune-mediated disorders. One entry per CDR3 protein, called by TCRdb with MiXCR from the 5' RACE reads. The repertoire has about 60,000 distinct CDR3 sequences, more than 3% of them found once; the top ten carry approximately 1.6%. The specimen sequenced was PBMCs. The source of these receptors is a man between 25 and 39 years old with multiple sclerosis.

This clonotype was seen ten or more times. CDR3 residues: CASSLEDSMNTEAFF. The CDR3 DNA reads TGCGCCAGCAGCTTGGAGGACAGCATGAACACTGAAGCTTTCTTT. The V and J genes are TRBV5-1 and TRBJ1-1, with TRBD1 as a possible D gene (6 bases). V lost 0 bases and J 0 bases, leaving 9 bases between the germline ends. From germline, CDR1 is SGHRS and CDR2 YFSETQ. The length of the CDR3 is 15 residues.

This clonotype was found many times. This chain joins TRBV29-1 and TRBJ1-1; D uncertain. CDR1 and CDR2 (germline): SQVTM, ANQGSEA. V shed 2 bases and J shed 1 base, with 2 bases lying between them. The CDR3 has 11 amino acids. The CDR3 spells CSVERNTEAFF. The CDR3 DNA is TGCAGCGTTGAAAGGAACACTGAAGCTTTCTTT.

In its sample, this clonotype was seen many times. V gene TRBV28 combines with J gene TRBJ2-7; 10 bases align to TRBD2. The germline CDR1 and CDR2 sequences are MDHEN and SYDVKM. The CDR3 extends over 15 amino acids. With 6 bases clipped from V and 5 bases from J, the junction kept 10 bases outside the gene matches. As DNA, the CDR3 is TGTGCCAGCAGAATAGCGGGAGGATCGAACCACGAGCAGTACTTC. This codes for CASRIAGGSNHEQYF. Full variable domain (remainder filled in from reference TRBV28 and TRBJ2-7): DVKVTQSSRYLVKRTGEKVFLECVQDMDHENMFWYRQDPGLGLRLIYFSYDVKMKEKGDIPEGYSVSREKKERFSLILESASTNQTSMYLCASRIAGGSNHEQYFGPGTRLTVT.

Many counts were recorded for this clonotype. The rearrangement uses TRBV11-2 and TRBJ1-1, with D uncertain. The V gene lost 1 base and the J gene lost 8 bases, with 11 bases spanning the gap. Germline values: CDR1 SGHAT, CDR2 FQNNGV. The CDR3 runs to 13 residues. CDR3 protein: CASSLGPELEAFF. DNA of the CDR3: TGTGCCAGCAGCTTAGGCCCGGAGCTCGAAGCTTTCTTT.

This clonotype occurred many times. This chain links TRBV29-1 with TRBJ2-7; 9 positions match TRBD1. The V gene end was trimmed by 4 bases and the J gene end by 4 bases; junction bases not matched to a gene: 2. In germline, CDR1 is SQVTM, CDR2 ANQGSEA. The CDR3 is made up of 12 amino acids. The CDR3 protein is CSVGQGVYEQYF. CDR3 in DNA: TGCAGCGTTGGACAGGGGGTATACGAGCAGTACTTC.

J is TRBJ1-1 and V is TRBV27, with a possible D match to TRBD1 (6 bases). V was pared by 5 bases and J by 5 bases, with 18 bases between. CDR1 is MNHEY and CDR2 is SMNVEV in the germline V gene (reference sequence). CDR3 length: 15 amino acids. CDR3: CASSRRDIRETEAFF. Written as DNA, the CDR3 is TGTGCCAGCAGTAGGAGGGACATTAGGGAGACTGAAGCTTTCTTT.

This clonotype was seen repeatedly, ten times or more. V is TRBV29-1 and J is TRBJ1-2; the match to TRBD1 covers 7 bases. Germline loops: CDR1 SQVTM, CDR2 ANQGSEA. This CDR3 is built from 15 residues. V shed 5 bases, J shed 8 bases, and the junction held 17 bases outside the gene matches. CDR3 nucleotide sequence: TGCAGCGTTTCGCCCCACCTAAGACAGGGAGAAGGCTACACCTTC. Protein product: CSVSPHLRQGEGYTF.

In its sample, this clonotype was seen many times. This chain joins TRBV20-1 and TRBJ2-7; 8 bases fit TRBD1. CDR3 length: 15 residues. CDR1 is DFQATT and CDR2 is SNEGSKA in the germline V gene (reference sequence). Trimming took 2 bases from V and 3 from J; bases not matched to a gene: 9. The DNA of the CDR3 is TGCAGTGCTAGAAGCAAGACAGGGGACGGCTACGAGCAGTACTTC. It encodes CSARSKTGDGYEQYF.

This clonotype was detected ten times or more. The chain recombines TRBV3-1 with TRBJ1-5, with D tentatively TRBD1 (6 bases). Germline V CDR1 and CDR2: LGHDT, YNNKEL (reference sequence). The germline V and J ends were trimmed by 4 bases and 5 bases, with 9 bases remaining between them. The CDR3 sequence is 13 residues long. CDR3 nucleotide sequence: TGTGCCAGCAGCCGGGCAGGGGATCAGCCCCAGCATTTT. It encodes CASSRAGDQPQHF.

This clonotype showed up many times. This rearrangement joins TRBV10-3 to TRBJ2-2; 7 bases fit TRBD2. The V gene's germline CDR1 is ENHRY and CDR2 SYGVKD. CDR3 length: 17 residues. V lost 2 bases to trimming and J lost 5 bases; unmatched junction nucleotides: 11. The CDR3, as DNA: TGTGCCATCAGTGAGGATGGCGGGAGACAAGGGACCGGGGAGCTGTTTTTT. Encoded protein: CAISEDGGRQGTGELFF.

This clonotype was detected a few times. This sequence may be a read error, since a much larger clone differs from it by one base. This chain uses TRBV10-2 with TRBJ2-4; weak D call: TRBD2 (5 bases). The CDR3 contains 18 residues. Germline CDR1 is WSHSY and CDR2 is SAAADI. The CDR3, as DNA: TGCGCCAGCAGTGAGTCGATATTCGTCGGTCTAGCCAAAAACATTCGGTACTTC. It specifies CASSESIFVGLAKNIRYF.

In its sample, this clonotype was seen many times. The chain links TRBV12-3 or TRBV12-4 to TRBJ1-4; TRBD1 might be the D (6 bases). CDR3 length equals 14 residues. With 6 bases removed from V and 8 bases from J, the gap between germline ends came to 16 bases. CDR3 loop: CASRLGTSWEKLFF. CDR3 sequence (DNA): TGTGCCAGCAGGCTCGGGACATCCTGGGAAAAACTGTTTTTT.

This clonotype was found many times. The chain couples TRBV23-1 to TRBJ2-1, with D possibly TRBD1 on 6 matching bases. TRBV23-1 belongs to the ORF category, with a function that is uncertain. The V gene lost 11 bases and the J gene lost 5 bases, with 19 bases spanning the gap. The CDR3 loop spans 14 amino acids. The DNA of the CDR3 is TGCGCCGGAACGTGGCGGGCAGGGGACAATGAGCAGTTCTTC. Translated: CAGTWRAGDNEQFF.

This clonotype has at least ten counts. The chain employs TRBV6-6 and TRBJ1-5, with D unclear. CDR3 length: 17 amino acids. Per germline, CDR1 MNHNY and CDR2 SVGAGI (reference sequence). Trimming took off 6 bases at V and 0 bases at J, with 18 bases between the two ends. Here the CDR3 DNA reads TGTGCCAGCAGGGACCTCGCTGCCGGAAATAGCAATCAGCCCCAGCATTTT. Translated, it gives CASRDLAAGNSNQPQHF.

This clonotype appeared many times. The chain uses TRBV9 and TRBJ2-1; no clear D gene. The germline gives CDR1 SGDLS, CDR2 YYNGEE. V was trimmed by 0 bases and J by 0 bases, leaving 7 bases between them. The CDR3 contains 15 residues. Here the CDR3 DNA reads TGTGCCAGCAGCGTAGACCCCACCTCCTACAATGAGCAGTTCTTC. It yields the protein CASSVDPTSYNEQFF. Filled out from reference TRBV9 and TRBJ2-1, the complete variable domain reads DSGVTQTPKHLITATGQRVTLRCSPRSGDLSVYWYQQSLDQGLQFLIQYYNGEERAKGNILERFSAQQFPDLHSELNLSSLELGDSALYFCASSVDPTSYNEQFFGPGTRLTVL.

The table lists this clonotype with many counts. The chain combines TRBV10-3 with TRBJ2-7; D unclear. The germline V and J ends were trimmed by 1 base and 0 bases, with 1 base remaining between them. The V gene's germline CDR1 is ENHRY and CDR2 SYGVKD. There are 12 residues in the CDR3. The DNA of the CDR3 is TGTGCCATCAGTGAGTTCTCCTACGAGCAGTACTTC. Translation gives CAISEFSYEQYF.

This clonotype was found many times. The genes are TRBV29-1 and TRBJ1-1, with 11 bases matching TRBD1. CDR1 and CDR2 (germline): SQVTM, ANQGSEA. With V trimmed by 5 bases and J by 4 bases, 6 bases remained unmatched. This CDR3 is built from 14 residues. CDR3 protein: CSVYSGQGGTEAFF. The CDR3 coding sequence is TGCAGCGTTTATTCGGGACAGGGGGGCACTGAAGCTTTCTTT. The whole variable domain, remainder taken from reference TRBV29-1 and TRBJ1-1, is SAVISQKPSRDICQRGTSLTIQCQVDSQVTMMFWYRQQPGQSLTLIATANQGSEATYESGFVIDKFPISRPNLTFSTLTVSNMSPEDSSIYLCSVYSGQGGTEAFFGQGTRLTVV.

Many counts were recorded for this clonotype. V and J are TRBV27 and TRBJ2-7; 13 bases line up with TRBD2. The CDR3 is 16 amino acids. Unmatched junction bases numbered 4, after V lost 3 bases and J lost 2 bases. Germline V CDR1 and CDR2: MNHEY, SMNVEV (reference sequence). CDR3 nucleotide sequence: TGTGCCAGCAGTTTCATCACTAGCGGGAGGGCCTACGAGCAGTACTTC. Amino acid sequence: CASSFITSGRAYEQYF.

This clonotype was recorded at least ten times. The chain recombines TRBV5-1 with TRBJ2-1; TRBD2 aligns across 14 bases. Germline lookup yields CDR1 SGHRS and CDR2 YFSETQ. CDR3 size: 16 residues. The ends lost 4 bases at V and 8 bases at J; junction bases unmatched: 8. CDR3 DNA: TGCGCCAGCAGCCCACGGACTAGCGGGGGGCGGGATGAGCAGTTCTTC. Translation: CASSPRTSGGRDEQFF.

This chain connects TRBV7-8 to TRBJ2-3, with 10 nucleotides matching TRBD2. CDR3 length: 17 residues. The germline gives CDR1 SGHVS, CDR2 FQNEAQ. V shed 5 bases and J 2 bases; nucleotides not matched to a gene: 10. CDR3: CASSAAGTSAYTDTQYF. DNA for the CDR3: TGTGCCAGCAGCGCGGCCGGGACTAGCGCATACACAGATACGCAGTATTTT.

As concerns this clonotype: The CDR3 does not close with the conserved phenylalanine or tryptophan, likely indicating a read error. The chain combines TRBV20-1 with TRBJ1-4; weak D call: TRBD1 (5 bases). This CDR3 is built from 15 residues. Germline loops: CDR1 DFQATT, CDR2 SNEGSKA (reference sequence). Between the trimmed V and J ends, which lost 0 bases and 7 bases, there was a span of 15 bases. CDR3 DNA sequence: TGCAGTGCTAGAGATTCAGGGCAGGGAGGTGAAAAACTGTTTAAT. Its protein is CSARDSGQGGEKLFN.

This clonotype was found many times. The chain's CDR3 is CSASISRGEKLFF. The CDR3 nucleotides read TGCAGTGCTAGCATCTCAAGGGGGGAAAAACTGTTTTTT. The rearrangement uses TRBV20-1 and TRBJ1-4; D may be TRBD1 (6 bases). The CDR3 runs 13 residues. Trimming stripped 3 bases from V and 8 bases from J, with 13 bases between. CDR1 is DFQATT and CDR2 is SNEGSKA in the germline V gene (reference sequence).